The 7 T cell receptor beta chains below all came from one sample that was sequenced in a study of blood T cell repertoires in COVID-19. Sequencing was performed with immunoSEQ multiplex PCR; in TCRdb, only in-frame clones are kept and a portion is missing. The sample carries about 160,000 clones, about 87% recorded once. Sequencing was carried out using peripheral blood. All receptors come from a man in his sixties with COVID-19, enrolled during active disease.

The CDR3 spells CASSSDRGELFF. CDR3 DNA: TGTGCCAGCAGCTCAGACCGCGGGGAGCTGTTTTTT. This rearrangement joins TRBV11-3 to TRBJ2-2, with D uncertain. V lost 4 bases and J 7 bases, leaving 7 bases between the germline ends. This CDR3 spans 12 amino acids. Germline CDR1 reads SGHNT; CDR2 reads YENEEA.

This chain uses TRBV19 with TRBJ1-5; 8 bases are a match to TRBD1. The V gene end was trimmed by 9 bases and the J gene end by 6 bases; junction bases not matched to a gene: 7. Germline CDR1 and CDR2: LNHDA and SQIVND (reference sequence). The CDR3 contains 13 residues. The CDR3, as DNA: TGTGCCAGCGAACAGGGGGTGGGTCAGCCCCAGCATTTT. As protein: CASEQGVGQPQHF.

The chain joins TRBV28 to TRBJ2-7; D is possibly TRBD1 (6 bases). Trimming cost V 8 bases and J 0 bases, with 17 bases left between them. There are 15 residues in the CDR3. Germline CDR1 reads MDHEN; CDR2 reads SYDVKM. The CDR3 is CASSPTDRSSYEQYF. The CDR3 DNA follows: TGTGCCAGCTCACCCACGGACAGAAGCTCCTACGAGCAGTACTTC.

The chain uses TRBV19 and TRBJ2-2; D unclear. CDR1 is LNHDA, CDR2 SQIVND, per germline (reference sequence). CDR3 size: 14 residues. Trimming left V 4 bases short and J 0 bases short, with 6 bases between. This CDR3 is CASSSQANTGELFF. In nucleotides, the CDR3 is TGTGCCAGTAGTAGCCAGGCGAACACCGGGGAGCTGTTTTTT.

This clone was seen a single time. This chain connects TRBV19 to TRBJ2-7; 7 bases are shared with TRBD1. Germline CDR1 is LNHDA and CDR2 is SQIVND (reference sequence). J gave up 0 bases and V 7 bases, and 6 bases lay outside the gene matches. The CDR3 is 14 residues long. The CDR3 loop is CASTRDRASYEQYF. The CDR3 DNA reads TGTGCCAGTACCCGGGACAGAGCCTCCTACGAGCAGTACTTC.

CDR3 bases: TGCAGCGTCCGGCAGGGGGTCAACACCGGGGAGCTGTTTTTT. Protein: CSVRQGVNTGELFF. This rearrangement joins TRBV29-1 to TRBJ2-2, with 7 bases fitting TRBD1. This CDR3 is built from 14 residues. Germline CDR1 reads SQVTM; CDR2 reads ANQGSEA. Germline trimming cut 6 bases from V and 2 bases from J; bases unmatched to any gene: 6.

The V and J genes are TRBV7-2 and TRBJ2-1; TRBD2 aligns across 9 bases. The V gene end was trimmed by 0 bases and the J gene end by 5 bases; junction bases not matched to a gene: 5. CDR1 and CDR2 from the germline V gene are SGHTA and FQGNSA. This CDR3 is built from 16 residues. The CDR3 is CASSLAAGGPNNEQFF. The CDR3 region has the DNA TGTGCCAGCAGCTTAGCTGCGGGAGGGCCAAACAATGAGCAGTTCTTC.